In this sample, the clone carrying this TCR beta chain turned up many times. The sample is drawn from a study of T-cell reconstitution after alpha-beta-depleted transplantation in children. Unique molecular identifiers featured in how the TCRbeta library was prepared. Each CDR3 protein is one row after TCRdb ran MiXCR on the PCR reads. The data contain some 300,000 distinct CDR3 sequences, around a tenth of them seen just once; the ten biggest clones take up 2% to 3%. The germline gives CDR1 SGHRS, CDR2 YFSETQ. The CDR3 sequence is 16 residues long. J lost 4 bases, V lost 0 bases, and 3 bases had no gene match.

Source: PBMCs from the stem cell graft donor, taken from the stem cell graft. The clonotype originates from a human donor who donated a stem cell graft to a child with acute lymphoblastic leukemia. The chain couples TRBV5-1 to TRBJ2-1; TRBD2 aligns across 11 bases. Written as DNA, the CDR3 is TGCGCCAGCAGCTTGGGAGGGACTAGCGGATACAATGAGCAGTTCTTC. Its protein product is CASSLGGTSGYNEQFF.